The 2 T cell receptor beta chains presented below share a single source sample, sequenced in a study of T-cell reconstitution after alpha-beta-depleted transplantation in children. The TCRbeta library was prepared with unique molecular identifiers. TCRdb reprocessed the PCR reads with MiXCR, giving one entry per CDR3 protein. The sample includes approximately 1,000,000 distinct CDR3 sequences, about 29% of them seen just once. The material was PBMCs, mostly from graft donor cells, obtained 360 days after TCRalphabeta/CD19-depleted stem cell transplant. These TCRs come from a boy under two years old who had a stem cell transplant for SCID, so the T cells may come from the graft donor.

This clonotype was counted ten times or more. The chain combines TRBV3-1 with TRBJ2-2, with 9 bases fitting TRBD2. V trimming: 3 bases; J trimming: 1 base; junction bases outside the gene matches: 3. CDR3 length: 16 residues. CDR1 and CDR2 from the germline V gene are LGHDT and YNNKEL (reference sequence). CDR3 protein: CASSHRLAVNTGELFF. The CDR3 DNA follows: TGTGCCAGCAGCCACAGACTAGCGGTGAACACCGGGGAGCTGTTTTTT.

The chain carries TRBV18 and TRBJ2-3, with TRBD2 matching 8 bases. The J segment lost 6 bases and the V segment lost 3 bases, leaving 2 bases of the junction unmatched. Germline values: CDR1 KGHSH, CDR2 LQKENI. CDR3 size: 13 residues. CDR3 DNA sequence: TGTGCCAGCTCACCGGGACTAGTGGATACGCAGTATTTT. This encodes CASSPGLVDTQYF.